Presented here are 19 T cell receptor beta chains from one specimen sequenced in a study of T cell responses to AZD1222 COVID-19 vaccine. TCRdb keeps only in-frame clones here, not all; method: immunoSEQ multiplex PCR. The sample lists about 140,000 clones; 70% to 90% were seen once. The sample was peripheral blood, taken 28 days after the second AZD1222 dose. These receptors were taken from an adult who received the AZD1222 COVID-19 vaccine.

V and J are TRBV2 and TRBJ1-3; D is undetermined. The V end lost 6 bases, the J end lost 4 bases, and 16 bases lay between the germline ends. CDR1 and CDR2 (germline): SNHLY, FYNNEI. The CDR3 runs 15 residues. The CDR3 sequence: CASSLSRGSGNTIYF. In DNA form, the CDR3 reads TGTGCCAGCAGCCTATCGCGGGGATCGGGAAACACCATATATTTT.

This clone was found a few times. J is TRBJ2-1 and V is TRBV28; D ambiguous. V was trimmed by 6 bases and J by 8 bases, leaving 5 bases between them. Germline V gene sequence: CDR1 MDHEN, CDR2 SYDVKM. The CDR3 spans 10 residues. The CDR3 sequence is CASRRYEQFF. The DNA for the CDR3 is TGTGCCAGCAGGCGGTATGAGCAGTTCTTC.

The chain uses TRBV13 and TRBJ2-7; possibly TRBD2 for D (6 bases). CDR1 is PRHDT, CDR2 FYEKMQ, per germline (reference sequence). The CDR3 contains 14 residues. Trimming cost V 3 bases and J 0 bases, with 9 bases left between them. The CDR3 region has the DNA TGTGCCAGCAGCTTTGCGGGGAGCTCCTACGAGCAGTACTTC. This gives the protein CASSFAGSSYEQYF.

This chain links TRBV6-5 with TRBJ1-3; no firm D call. The CDR3 contains 16 residues. Germline CDR1 MNHEY, CDR2 SVGAGI. The ends were cut back, 2 bases at V and 2 bases at J, with 13 bases in the middle. CDR3 nucleotide sequence: TGTGCCAGCAGTTACGGCAGCAAATTAACTGGAAACACCATATATTTT. Protein: CASSYGSKLTGNTIYF.

V and J are TRBV30 and TRBJ1-1; D is unclear. V dropped 0 bases and J dropped 10 bases, with 9 bases sitting between them. Germline V lookup: CDR1 GTSNPN, CDR2 SVGIG (reference sequence). This CDR3 has 11 amino acids. The CDR3 bases are TGTGCCTGGAGTGTACGGGTCAGAGCTTTCTTT. Amino acid sequence: CAWSVRVRAFF.

This clone was found once. V is TRBV7-9 and J is TRBJ2-3; no firm D call. CDR3 length equals 12 residues. V lost 1 base to trimming and J lost 6 bases, with 5 bases between them. Germline CDR1 and CDR2: SEHNR and FQNEAQ (reference sequence). This CDR3 is CASSLVHDTQYF. As DNA, the CDR3 is TGTGCCAGCAGCTTAGTCCACGATACGCAGTATTTT.

The chain has TRBV28 and TRBJ1-6, with a tentative D call TRBD1 (5 bases). The CDR3 extends over 14 amino acids. With 8 bases removed from V and 7 bases from J, the gap between germline ends came to 15 bases. CDR1 and CDR2 (germline): MDHEN, SYDVKM. For the CDR3, the DNA is TGTGCCAGCCTCCTTGGGGGAGGCAATTCACCCCTCCACTTT. It specifies CASLLGGGNSPLHF.

This clone turned up a few times. This rearrangement joins TRBV30 to TRBJ1-2, with TRBD1 matching 7 bases. V lost 3 bases to trimming and J lost 0 bases; unmatched junction nucleotides: 13. Germline values: CDR1 GTSNPN, CDR2 SVGIG (reference sequence). The CDR3 is 17 amino acids. The CDR3 here is CAWSRMTGPLSNYGYTF. The CDR3, as DNA: TGTGCCTGGAGCAGAATGACAGGGCCCCTCTCTAACTATGGCTACACCTTC.

This rearrangement joins TRBV11-3 to TRBJ1-3; D remains ambiguous. This CDR3 spans 15 amino acids. Germline-derived CDR1 and CDR2 are SGHNT and YENEEA. Trimming took off 0 bases at V and 4 bases at J, with 10 bases between the two ends. Here the CDR3 reads CASSLDGRSGNTIYF. CDR3 coding DNA: TGTGCCAGCAGCTTAGATGGACGCTCAGGAAACACCATATATTTT.

This rearrangement joins TRBV24-1 to TRBJ1-3; D remains unclear. The CDR3 covers 13 residues. Germline V gene sequence: CDR1 KGHDR, CDR2 SFDVKD. Trimming took off 4 bases at V and 2 bases at J, with 5 bases between the two ends. CDR3: CATSDPAGNTIYF. DNA for the CDR3: TGTGCCACCAGTGACCCCGCTGGAAACACCATATATTTT.

The chain has TRBV5-5 and TRBJ1-2; D may be TRBD1 (5 bases). The CDR3 is made up of 13 amino acids. V lost 0 bases to trimming and J lost 8 bases, with 11 bases between them. Germline V CDR1 and CDR2: SGHKS, YYEKEE (reference sequence). The CDR3 protein is CASSLEGGDGYTF. CDR3 sequence (DNA): TGTGCCAGCAGCTTGGAGGGAGGGGACGGCTACACCTTC.

The chain couples TRBV28 to TRBJ2-2; D not resolved. V lost 6 bases, J lost 0 bases, and 11 bases lay in between. Germline V lookup: CDR1 MDHEN, CDR2 SYDVKM. CDR3 length: 15 residues. The CDR3 loop reads CASRPGPPNTGELFF. The CDR3 nucleotides are TGTGCCAGCAGGCCCGGACCGCCGAACACCGGGGAGCTGTTTTTT.

V is TRBV19 and J is TRBJ1-2; D unclear. Germline CDR1 reads LNHDA; CDR2 reads SQIVND (reference sequence). The CDR3 loop spans 15 amino acids. The V end lost 7 bases, the J end lost 6 bases, and 21 bases lay between the germline ends. CDR3 bases: TGTGCCAGTACCCCCGTCCATGGGTACGCGCATGGCTACACCTTC. Protein sequence: CASTPVHGYAHGYTF.

V is TRBV5-6 and J is TRBJ1-4; D might be TRBD1 (5 bases). Germline loops: CDR1 SGHDT, CDR2 YYEEEE. The CDR3 sequence is 14 residues long. V was trimmed by 4 bases and J by 5 bases, leaving 12 bases between them. CDR3 protein: CASSPRDLNEKLFF. Here the CDR3 DNA reads TGTGCCAGCAGCCCAAGGGACTTGAATGAAAAACTGTTTTTT.

The chain joins TRBV2 to TRBJ2-3; D assignment may be TRBD1 or TRBD2 (5 bases each). V was trimmed by 6 bases and J by 0 bases, leaving 16 bases between them. The germline V gene encodes CDR1 SNHLY and CDR2 FYNNEI. The length of the CDR3 is 16 residues. The CDR3 DNA reads TGTGCCAGCAGCGCAACCGGGACCTCTAGCACAGATACGCAGTATTTT. Its translation is CASSATGTSSTDTQYF.

This chain connects TRBV9 to TRBJ1-5; no firm D call. V was clipped by 3 bases and J by 3 bases, with 10 bases between them. CDR1 and CDR2 from the germline V gene are SGDLS and YYNGEE. The CDR3 spans 14 residues. This chain's CDR3 is CASSDGRNNQPQHF. The CDR3 DNA is TGTGCCAGCAGCGATGGGAGGAACAATCAGCCCCAGCATTTT.

The chain carries TRBV5-1 and TRBJ1-4; D may be TRBD1 (6 bases). Trimming took 0 bases from V and 3 from J, leaving 12 bases between them. CDR3 length: 16 amino acids. Germline values: CDR1 SGHRS, CDR2 YFSETQ. DNA for the CDR3: TGCGCCAGCAGCTTGGTTAATAGGGGGTCTAATGAAAAACTGTTTTTT. Protein sequence: CASSLVNRGSNEKLFF.

This chain joins TRBV5-4 and TRBJ2-5, with TRBD1 matching over 8 bases. V gave up 4 bases and J gave up 7 bases; unmatched junction bases: 6. Per the germline V gene, CDR1 is SGHNT and CDR2 is YYREEE (reference sequence). This CDR3 has 13 amino acids. The CDR3 loop reads CASSLGQGGTQYF. The DNA for the CDR3 is TGTGCCAGCAGCCTTGGACAGGGAGGGACCCAGTACTTC.

J is TRBJ2-7 and V is TRBV2, with TRBD2 as a possible D gene (5 bases). CDR1 and CDR2 from the germline V gene are SNHLY and FYNNEI. This CDR3 contains 12 residues. V lost 4 bases and J 12 bases, leaving 16 bases between the germline ends. CDR3 loop: CASSVVGERGYF. In DNA, the CDR3 is TGTGCCAGCAGTGTCGTCGGGGAAAGAGGGTACTTC.